Described below is a single T cell receptor beta chain sequence and its context. The antigen is unknown. This entry comes from a study of shared clonotypes between healthy human individuals. The overall study: The donor pool was made up of two women and three men aged 18 to 49.

Findings of the study overall: The four-donor shared clonotypes exceeded non-shared clonotypes in generation probability, with non-shared ones scoring lower.

It was CD45RO-negative cells, positively selected for CCR7, that made up naive CD8 cells, with terminally differentiated effector memory CD45RA+ cells excluded. CDR3 length equals 12 residues. V trimming: 5 bases; J trimming: 2 bases; junction bases outside the gene matches: 0. The germline V gene has CDR1 MGHRA and CDR2 YSYEKL. Sequenced by immunoSEQ multiplex PCR; TCRdb stores in-frame clones only, minus some. The repertoire consists of 560,000 or so clones, with 95% to 97% occurring once and the leading ten covering about 0.12%. This chain joins TRBV4-1 and TRBJ2-7, with TRBD1 identical over 7 bases. The clonotype originates from a woman between 25 and 40 years old in good health. Sequenced input: naive CD8+ T cells sorted from blood. The CDR3 loop is CASSGTAYEQYF. The CDR3 nucleotides read TGCGCCAGCAGCGGGACAGCCTACGAGCAGTACTTC.